Each of the 11 T cell receptor beta chains below was sequenced from the same sample in a study of CD8 T cells in Susac syndrome. About 0.45 to 1 ug RNA was reverse transcribed with random hexamers. TCRdb called the immunoSEQ multiplex PCR reads again in MiXCR, with one record for every CDR3 protein. This sample has 100,000 or so distinct CDR3 sequences, with around 90% found just once. Sequenced sample: CD4+ T cells from PBMCs. Receptors originate from a human donor in good health.

The J gene is TRBJ2-7, the V gene TRBV6-2 or TRBV6-3; TRBD2 matches at 13 bases. V shed 2 bases, J shed 3 bases, and the junction held 4 bases outside the gene matches. Germline V gene lookup returns CDR1 MNHEY and CDR2 SVGEGT. CDR3 length: 16 amino acids. CDR3 in amino acids: CASSYRLAGGSYEQYF. The CDR3, as DNA: TGTGCCAGCAGTTACCGACTAGCGGGAGGTAGCTACGAGCAGTACTTC.

This clonotype was seen a single time. The rearrangement links TRBV20-1 to TRBJ1-1, with a tentative D call TRBD1 (6 bases). Germline CDR1 reads DFQATT; CDR2 reads SNEGSKA (reference sequence). This CDR3 spans 12 amino acids. The CDR3 bases are TGCAGAACAGGGAGCGGGAACACTGAAGCTTTCTTT. Translation: CRTGSGNTEAFF.

The chain couples TRBV6-2 or TRBV6-3 to TRBJ2-3, with D perhaps TRBD1 or TRBD2 (6 bases each). Deletions cut 2 bases from V and 6 bases from J, with 15 bases between. Looked up from germline, CDR1 is MNHEY and CDR2 is SVGEGT. The CDR3 is 15 amino acids. CDR3 region: CASSYPGAGSDTQYF. The CDR3 nucleotides read TGTGCCAGCAGTTACCCGGGGGCCGGGAGTGATACGCAGTATTTT.

The gene calls are TRBV5-1 and TRBJ1-4; TRBD1 might be the D (5 bases). V dropped 4 bases and J dropped 5 bases, with 15 bases sitting between them. The CDR3 length is 15 residues. The germline V gene has CDR1 SGHRS and CDR2 YFSETQ. CDR3 in amino acids: CASSRPEEGNEKLFF. The DNA for the CDR3 is TGCGCCAGCAGCCGCCCCGAGGAGGGGAATGAAAAACTGTTTTTT. Complete variable domain (other parts from reference TRBV5-1 and TRBJ1-4): KAGVTQTPRYLIKTRGQQVTLSCSPISGHRSVSWYQQTPGQGLQFLFEYFSETQRNKGNFPGRFSGRQFSNSRSEMNVSTLELGDSALYLCASSRPEEGNEKLFFGSGTQLSVL.

This chain joins TRBV6-5 and TRBJ1-2; a possible D gene is TRBD1 (5 bases). The germline gives CDR1 MNHEY, CDR2 SVGAGI. V was clipped by 7 bases and J by 8 bases, with 17 bases between them. The CDR3 is made up of 13 amino acids. The DNA for the CDR3 is TGTGCCAGCAACGGGGCCCCGGGTGGCGGCTACACCTTC. Translated: CASNGAPGGGYTF.

This clonotype was recorded a few times. This chain uses TRBV19 with TRBJ1-1; no clear D. Trimming removed 5 bases at V and 2 bases at J, with 9 bases between. CDR3 length equals 13 residues. Per the germline V gene, CDR1 is LNHDA and CDR2 is SQIVND (reference sequence). CDR3 region: CASSSTANTEAFF. The CDR3 DNA is TGTGCCAGTAGTTCCACAGCTAACACTGAAGCTTTCTTT.

The chain employs TRBV12-3 or TRBV12-4 and TRBJ2-7; D is ambiguous. Trimming took off 2 bases at V and 5 bases at J, with 10 bases between the two ends. This CDR3 has 13 amino acids. The CDR3 here is CASSLMPANEQYF. The CDR3, as DNA: TGTGCCAGCAGTTTAATGCCAGCGAACGAGCAGTACTTC.

The rearrangement joins TRBV5-1 to TRBJ1-2; maybe TRBD1 (5 bases). The CDR3 covers 14 residues. The V gene's germline CDR1 is SGHRS and CDR2 YFSETQ. Trimming removed 3 bases from V and 6 bases from J, with 15 bases in between. The CDR3 nucleotides read TGCGCCAGCAGCTGGGAACGGGGGTTCAATGGCTACACCTTC. Encoded protein: CASSWERGFNGYTF.

The chain has TRBV28 and TRBJ1-4; possibly TRBD1 for D (6 bases). The V end lost 3 bases, the J end lost 7 bases, and 15 bases lay between the germline ends. Germline-derived CDR1 and CDR2 are MDHEN and SYDVKM. This CDR3 spans 15 amino acids. The CDR3 loop reads CASSLILGGSEKLFF. In DNA form, the CDR3 reads TGTGCCAGCAGTTTGATTCTAGGGGGGAGTGAAAAACTGTTTTTT.

This clonotype was seen only once. V gene TRBV6-5 combines with J gene TRBJ2-2; tentatively, D is TRBD2 (6 bases). The length of the CDR3 is 17 residues. Trimming took off 2 bases at V and 0 bases at J, with 13 bases between the two ends. CDR1 is MNHEY and CDR2 is SVGAGI in the germline V gene. The CDR3 spells CASSYRRGRSNTGELFF. CDR3 nucleotides: TGTGCCAGCAGTTACCGGAGGGGTCGGTCGAACACCGGGGAGCTGTTTTTT.

V and J are TRBV7-9 and TRBJ2-3; a possible D gene is TRBD2 (5 bases). The CDR3 loop spans 13 amino acids. The V gene lost 11 bases and the J gene lost 0 bases, with 12 bases spanning the gap. Per germline, CDR1 SEHNR and CDR2 FQNEAQ (reference sequence). The DNA of the CDR3 is TGTGCCCAAGGGCGGGCGAGCACAGATACGCAGTATTTT. Amino acids: CAQGRASTDTQYF.